This T cell receptor beta chain comes out of a study of blood T cell repertoires in COVID-19 (dated by TCRdb to the early 2020s). Context from the whole study: Collaborator samples came from the United States, Italy and Spain and covered acute and convalescent phases of COVID-19. The material from the prospective study consisted of cDNA or gDNA derived from T cells, B-cell-depleted T cells, or PBMCs. Deeply sampled blood TCRbeta repertoires from subjects exposed to, actively infected with, or recovered from COVID-19 were included in the dataset. The repertoires were made available in a free public database intended to serve as a resource for research on the immune response to SARS-CoV-2. Samples were obtained from the ongoing ImmuneRACE study (first 160 participants) and from 1,254 subjects provided by 6 global collaborators. A de-identified subject ID, COVID-19 status, age in years and sex were almost always included in the sample metadata. Where available, HLA class I and class II types were taken from metadata supplied by the sample provider and were not determined by assay-based typing.

In regard to this clone: The antigen this receptor binds is unknown. No clone much larger than this one lies a single base away; base qualities are absent.

The full study reports these points: The amount of clinical and demographic metadata varied by source and participant and was provided uncurated.

TCRbeta CDR3 regions were amplified from genomic DNA using the immunoSEQ Assay, a bias-controlled multiplex PCR. Concerning the study's data processing: Within the assay, amplification of reference gene primers was used to estimate how many nucleated cells each sample contained. Sequence reads were collapsed and filtered to measure the absolute abundance of every unique TCRbeta CDR3 rearrangement. For each sample, productive Simpson clonality was calculated as the square root of Simpson's diversity index across productive rearrangements. TCRdb provides this immuneACCESS table in a form limited to in-frame rearrangements. Some clones are lacking; in checked studies, under half of them reflect an unresolved V gene, and why the rest are absent is not known. V and J calls and clone size follow that table, whereas D and trimming were derived from the DNA. The sample table shows about 410,000 clones, and 86% are seen once. Over 1.1% of the sample goes to the ten largest clones.

Relative to germline, V is missing 0 bases and J is missing 1 base, with 3 bases of the junction outside any gene match. The germline V gene encodes CDR1 SGHRS and CDR2 YFSETQ. The CDR3 runs 15 amino acids, cysteine and phenylalanine included. Only the CDR3 part of the read is kept: 45 bases, read in frame from the first base. Whole blood was collected in K2EDTA tubes by collaborating institutions according to the institutions' own protocols. Collaborator samples were shipped for TCRbeta analysis as frozen whole blood, isolated PBMCs, or DNA extracted from either sample type. This receptor was obtained from a woman aged 25-40 years with active or convalescent COVID-19. The sample consisted of peripheral blood. The chain couples TRBV5-1 to TRBJ1-1; TRBD1 aligns with 7 central bases. The bases read TGCGCCAGCAGCTTGGGAGGGACAGCGAACACTGAAGCTTTCTTT. This yields the protein CASSLGGTANTEAFF.